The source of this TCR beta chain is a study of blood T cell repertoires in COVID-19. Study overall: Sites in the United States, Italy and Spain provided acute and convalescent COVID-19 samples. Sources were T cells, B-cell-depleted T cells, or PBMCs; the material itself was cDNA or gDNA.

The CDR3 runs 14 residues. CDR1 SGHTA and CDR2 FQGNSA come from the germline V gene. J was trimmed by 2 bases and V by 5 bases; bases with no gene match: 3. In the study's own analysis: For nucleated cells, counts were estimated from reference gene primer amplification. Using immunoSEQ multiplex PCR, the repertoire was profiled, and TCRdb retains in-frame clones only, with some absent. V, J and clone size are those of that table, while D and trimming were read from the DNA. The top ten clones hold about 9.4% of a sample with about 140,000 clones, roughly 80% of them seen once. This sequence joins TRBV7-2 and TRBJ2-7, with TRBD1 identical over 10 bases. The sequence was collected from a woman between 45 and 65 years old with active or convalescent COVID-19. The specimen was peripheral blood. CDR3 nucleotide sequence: TGTGCCAGCAGCCGGGACAGGGGCCCCTACGAGCAGTACTTC. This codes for CASSRDRGPYEQYF.